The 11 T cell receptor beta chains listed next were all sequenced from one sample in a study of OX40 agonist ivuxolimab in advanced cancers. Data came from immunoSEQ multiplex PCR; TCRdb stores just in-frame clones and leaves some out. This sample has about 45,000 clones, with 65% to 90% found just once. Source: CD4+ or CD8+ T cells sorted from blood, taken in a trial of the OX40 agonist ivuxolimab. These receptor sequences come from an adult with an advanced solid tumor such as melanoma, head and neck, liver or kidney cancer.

This chain's CDR3 is CAWSVLGVPGDTIYF. CDR3 nucleotides: TGTGCCTGGAGTGTACTAGGGGTGCCGGGGGACACCATATATTTT. V and J are TRBV30 and TRBJ1-3; D perhaps matches TRBD1 (5 bases). Germline V gene data show CDR1 as GTSNPN and CDR2 as SVGIG (reference sequence). V lost 0 bases to trimming and J lost 8 bases, with 17 bases between them. The CDR3 contains 15 residues.

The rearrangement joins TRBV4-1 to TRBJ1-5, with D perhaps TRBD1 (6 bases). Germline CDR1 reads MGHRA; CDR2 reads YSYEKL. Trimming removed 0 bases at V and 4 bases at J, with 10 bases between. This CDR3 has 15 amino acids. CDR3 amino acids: CASSQDHRDNQPQHF. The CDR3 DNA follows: TGCGCCAGCAGCCAAGATCACAGGGATAATCAGCCCCAGCATTTT.

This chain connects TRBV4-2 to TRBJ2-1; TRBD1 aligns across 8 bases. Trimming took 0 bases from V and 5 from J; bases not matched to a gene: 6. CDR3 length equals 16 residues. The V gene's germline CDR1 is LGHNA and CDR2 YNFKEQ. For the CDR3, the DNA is TGTGCCAGCAGCCAAGAGTGGACAGGGTATAACAATGAGCAGTTCTTC. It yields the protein CASSQEWTGYNNEQFF.

CDR3 region: CASSSDREIYEQYF. The CDR3 DNA reads as TGCGCCAGCAGCTCCGACAGGGAGATCTACGAGCAGTACTTC. V is TRBV5-1 and J is TRBJ2-7, with 7 positions matching TRBD1. The J segment lost 3 bases and the V segment lost 3 bases, leaving 6 bases of the junction unmatched. Germline V CDR1 and CDR2: SGHRS, YFSETQ. The CDR3 is 14 amino acids.

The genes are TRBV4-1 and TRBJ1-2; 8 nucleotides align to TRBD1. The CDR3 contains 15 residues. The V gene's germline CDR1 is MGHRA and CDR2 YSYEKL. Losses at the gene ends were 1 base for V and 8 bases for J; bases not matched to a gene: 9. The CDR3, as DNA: TGCGCCAGCAGCCAAGCCTTCCAGGGGGCGGGCGGCTACACCTTC. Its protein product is CASSQAFQGAGGYTF.

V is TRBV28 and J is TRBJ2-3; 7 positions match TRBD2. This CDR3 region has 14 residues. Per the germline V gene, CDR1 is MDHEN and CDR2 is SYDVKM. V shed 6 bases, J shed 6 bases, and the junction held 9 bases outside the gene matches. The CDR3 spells CASSLGRELDTQYF. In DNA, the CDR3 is TGTGCCAGCAGCCTAGGGCGGGAGTTGGATACGCAGTATTTT.

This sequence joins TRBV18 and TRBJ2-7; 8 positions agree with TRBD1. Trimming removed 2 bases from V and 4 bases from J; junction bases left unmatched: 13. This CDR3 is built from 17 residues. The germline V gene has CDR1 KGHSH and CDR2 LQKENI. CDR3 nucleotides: TGTGCCAGCTCACCATTTGGAAGGCCCAGGGGGCTATACGAGCAGTACTTC. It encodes CASSPFGRPRGLYEQYF.

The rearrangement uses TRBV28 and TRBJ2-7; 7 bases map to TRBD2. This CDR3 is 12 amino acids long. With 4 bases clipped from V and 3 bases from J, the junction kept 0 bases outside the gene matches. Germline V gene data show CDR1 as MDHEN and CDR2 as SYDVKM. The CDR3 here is CASSWGGYEQYF. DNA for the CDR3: TGTGCCAGCAGTTGGGGGGGCTACGAGCAGTACTTC.

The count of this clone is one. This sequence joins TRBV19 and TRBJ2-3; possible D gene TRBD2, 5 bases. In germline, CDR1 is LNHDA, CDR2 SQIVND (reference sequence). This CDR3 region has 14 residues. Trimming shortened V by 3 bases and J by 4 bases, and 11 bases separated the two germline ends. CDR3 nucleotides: TGTGCCAGTAGTATTACTAGTACCGCAGATACGCAGTATTTT. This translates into CASSITSTADTQYF.

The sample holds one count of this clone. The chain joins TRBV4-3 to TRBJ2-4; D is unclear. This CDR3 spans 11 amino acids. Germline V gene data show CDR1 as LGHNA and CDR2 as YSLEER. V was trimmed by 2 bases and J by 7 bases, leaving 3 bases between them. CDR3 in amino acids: CASSQLNIQYF. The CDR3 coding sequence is TGCGCCAGCAGCCAACTTAACATTCAGTACTTC.

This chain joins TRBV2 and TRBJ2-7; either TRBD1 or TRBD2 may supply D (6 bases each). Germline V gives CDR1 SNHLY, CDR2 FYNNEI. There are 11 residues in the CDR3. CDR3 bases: TGTGCAGGGGGGCGCTCCTACGAGCAGTACTTC. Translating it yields CAGGRSYEQYF. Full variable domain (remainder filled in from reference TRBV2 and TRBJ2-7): EPEVTQTPSHQVTQMGQEVILRCVPISNHLYFYWYRQILGQKVEFLVSFYNNEISEKSEIFDDQFSVERPDGSNFTLKIRSTKLEDSAMYFCAGGRSYEQYFGPGTRLTVT.